This TCR beta chain was observed in a study of identical twins. The study's findings and limits: An excess of low generation probability was shown by twin-shared out-of-frame alpha sequences.

This clonotype was observed a handful of times. Its antigen is as yet unknown. The CDR3 spans 15 residues. Germline V gene lookup returns CDR1 SGHTA and CDR2 FQGNSA. The J segment lost 6 bases and the V segment lost 0 bases, leaving 6 bases of the junction unmatched. Using its own MiXCR run on the 5' RACE reads, TCRdb lists one record per CDR3 protein. The data show roughly 240,000 distinct CDR3 sequences, with approximately 7% seen just once and roughly 3.4% held by the top ten. The same specimen was also included in a second study, on yellow fever vaccine responses in identical twins.

The clonotype originates from a woman under 30 in good health. The chain links TRBV7-2 to TRBJ2-7, with 9 bases that match TRBD2. The sample consisted of memory (CD45RO+) T cells sorted from blood. The CDR3 bases are TGTGCCAGCAGCTTAGCGGCGGGAGGGCGGAGCGAGCAGTACTTC. Its translation: CASSLAAGGRSEQYF.